Listed below are T cell receptor beta chains from one sample, sequenced in a study of T cell responses to AZD1222 COVID-19 vaccine. Libraries were prepared by immunoSEQ multiplex PCR; TCRdb keeps only in-frame clonotypes and omits some of them. The data hold tens of thousands of clones, with approximately 88% observed a single time. Source: peripheral blood, taken on day 0 of MenACWY control vaccination. Source of these receptors: an adult in good health. Both conserved end residues are part of each CDR3. The D gene is left open where the match is weak. Part of the rows lack a size; the others show once, few, many or a class for expanded clones.

abundance	v_gene	d_gene	j_gene	CDR3aa	CDR3nt
once	TRBV3-1/TRBV3-2	TRBD1	TRBJ2-4	CASSQDPPGQGCQNIQYF	TGTGCCAGCAGCCAAGATCCCCCGGGACAGGGTTGCCAAAACATTCAGTACTTC
once	TRBV3-1/TRBV3-2	-	TRBJ1-1	CASSLRSGGGEAFF	TGTGCCAGCAGCCTTCGATCGGGAGGAGGGGAAGCTTTCTTT
-	TRBV6-2/TRBV6-3	-	TRBJ1-6	CASSYSIEVGYSPLHF	TGTGCCAGCAGTTACTCGATTGAGGTCGGGTATTCACCCCTCCACTTT
once	TRBV9	-	TRBJ1-6	CASSSSTVSNSPLHF	TGTGCCAGCAGCTCTTCGACGGTTAGCAATTCACCCCTCCACTTT
-	TRBV27	TRBD2	TRBJ2-1	CASSLAGGSYNEQFF	TGTGCCAGCAGTTTAGCGGGGGGCTCCTACAATGAGCAGTTCTTC
-	TRBV2	-	TRBJ1-2	CASSTTAATYGYTF	TGTGCCAGCAGTACCACAGCGGCTACCTATGGCTACACCTTC
-	TRBV10-3	-	TRBJ2-7	CAISEKGQESSYEQYF	TGTGCCATCAGTGAGAAAGGCCAGGAGAGCTCCTACGAGCAGTACTTC
-	TRBV11-2	-	TRBJ1-1	CASSLRGNTEAFF	TGTGCCAGCAGCTTAAGGGGGAACACTGAAGCTTTCTTT
-	TRBV7-2	-	TRBJ2-5	CASSFSQLQETQYF	TGTGCCAGCAGCTTTAGTCAGCTCCAAGAGACCCAGTACTTC
-	TRBV9	-	TRBJ1-2	CASSVDPGSYGYTF	TGTGCCAGCAGCGTAGATCCGGGTTCCTATGGCTACACCTTC
-	TRBV9	-	TRBJ1-1	CASSPRTVNTEAFF	TGTGCCAGCAGCCCCCGGACGGTGAACACTGAAGCTTTCTTT
-	TRBV14	TRBD1	TRBJ1-6	CASSQTGGYSPLHF	TGTGCCAGCAGCCAGACAGGGGGTTATTCACCCCTCCACTTT
-	TRBV29-1	-	TRBJ1-2	CSVKGSYGYTF	TGCAGCGTTAAGGGCAGCTATGGCTACACCTTC
-	TRBV5-1	TRBD1	TRBJ1-4	CASSAWTGPNEKLFF	TGCGCCAGCAGCGCCTGGACAGGTCCTAATGAAAAACTGTTTTTT
few	TRBV19	TRBD1	TRBJ1-5	CASSTGTGVLKGNQPQHF	TGTGCCAGTAGTACCGGGACAGGGGTCCTAAAGGGCAATCAGCCCCAGCATTTT
-	TRBV30	TRBD1	TRBJ1-6	CAWSPRQGARNSPLHF	TGTGCCTGGAGTCCGCGACAGGGGGCGAGAAATTCACCCCTCCACTTT
-	TRBV4-2	TRBD2	TRBJ2-1	CASSRYLSSGGNEQFF	TGTGCCAGCAGCCGATACCTCTCTAGCGGGGGGAATGAGCAGTTCTTC
-	TRBV7-9	-	TRBJ1-2	CASSLRRGREEYGYTF	TGTGCCAGCAGCCTCCGGCGGGGCAGGGAGGAATATGGCTACACCTTC
-	TRBV6-6	-	TRBJ1-2	CASRVESIDGYTF	TGTGCCAGCAGAGTTGAAAGTATTGATGGCTACACCTTC
-	TRBV7-8	-	TRBJ1-6	CASSLAAGTGSPLHF	TGTGCCAGCAGCTTAGCTGCGGGGACGGGTTCACCCCTCCACTTT
medium-sized	TRBV6-5	-	TRBJ2-1	CASSPTGEGYNEQFF	TGTGCCAGCAGTCCTACGGGAGAGGGATACAATGAGCAGTTCTTC
-	TRBV12-3/TRBV12-4	-	TRBJ1-2	CASSLGTYGYTF	TGTGCCAGCAGCCTCGGGACCTATGGCTACACCTTC
-	TRBV29-1	-	TRBJ2-3	CSVEGVGITQYF	TGCAGCGTTGAGGGGGTGGGGATTACGCAGTATTTT
-	TRBV4-3	-	TRBJ2-1	CASSQDNLWGAVSDYNEQFF	TGCGCCAGCAGCCAAGATAATCTGTGGGGGGCCGTTTCCGACTACAATGAGCAGTTCTTC
-	TRBV30	-	TRBJ1-1	CAWGLNTEAFF	TGTGCCTGGGGGTTGAACACTGAAGCTTTCTTT
few	TRBV9	TRBD1	TRBJ1-2	CASSVGDRGHYGYTF	TGTGCCAGCAGCGTAGGGGACAGGGGACACTATGGCTACACCTTC
-	TRBV28	TRBD1	TRBJ1-5	CASSFPGQGASSNQPQHF	TGTGCCAGCAGCTTTCCGGGACAGGGGGCGTCGAGCAATCAGCCCCAGCATTTT
-	TRBV19	-	TRBJ1-2	CASSILDSGGYTF	TGTGCCAGTAGTATTCTAGATTCTGGTGGCTACACCTTC
once	TRBV20-1	-	TRBJ2-7	CSARGVYEQYF	TGCAGTGCTAGAGGAGTCTACGAGCAGTACTTC
-	TRBV19	-	TRBJ2-3	CASSPSFSTDTQYF	TGTGCCAGTAGTCCAAGTTTCAGCACAGATACGCAGTATTTT
-	TRBV6-1	-	TRBJ1-2	CASSDRDNYGYTF	TGTGCCAGCAGTGACCGGGACAACTATGGCTACACCTTC
-	TRBV5-4	-	TRBJ2-6	CASSLRGYSGANVLTF	TGTGCCAGCAGCTTGAGAGGGTACTCTGGGGCCAACGTCCTGACTTTC
-	TRBV25-1	-	TRBJ1-1	CASSEQGKNTEAFF	TGTGCCAGCAGTGAACAGGGGAAGAACACTGAAGCTTTCTTT
once	TRBV2	-	TRBJ1-2	CASSPRQAPYGYTF	TGTGCCAGCAGTCCTAGACAGGCCCCCTATGGCTACACCTTC
-	TRBV6-5	TRBD2	TRBJ2-3	CASSYGGEDTQYF	TGTGCCAGCAGTTACGGGGGGGAAGATACGCAGTATTTT
-	TRBV7-9	TRBD1	TRBJ1-4	CASSRGQGREKLFF	TGTGCCAGCAGCCGGGGACAGGGCCGTGAAAAACTGTTTTTT
-	TRBV6-5	-	TRBJ1-1	CASSYQVSGAEAFF	TGTGCCAGCAGTTACCAGGTTAGTGGCGCTGAAGCTTTCTTT
once	TRBV11-2	-	TRBJ2-7	CASSSTDAPRLEQYF	TGTGCCAGCAGCAGTACCGACGCGCCCCGCCTCGAGCAGTACTTC
-	TRBV5-8	-	TRBJ2-5	CASSDTETQYF	TGTGCCAGCAGCGACACGGAGACCCAGTACTTC
-	TRBV28	-	TRBJ1-1	CASRNTEAFF	TGTGCCAGCAGGAACACTGAAGCTTTCTTT
-	TRBV4-3	-	TRBJ2-7	CASSQGPYGDYEQYF	TGCGCCAGCAGCCAAGGCCCCTATGGGGACTACGAGCAGTACTTC
-	TRBV29-1	TRBD1	TRBJ1-4	CSVAVGTGAGEKLFF	TGCAGCGTGGCGGTGGGGACAGGGGCTGGTGAAAAACTGTTTTTT
-	TRBV7-9	-	TRBJ2-3	CASSLDTQYF	TGTGCCAGCAGCTTAGATACGCAGTATTTT
once	TRBV7-2	-	TRBJ2-1	CASSLDSVSEQFF	TGTGCCAGCAGCTTAGACAGCGTGTCTGAGCAGTTCTTC
-	TRBV5-6	-	TRBJ1-1	CASSSLQVNTEAFF	TGTGCCAGCAGCAGCCTTCAGGTGAACACTGAAGCTTTCTTT
-	TRBV19	-	TRBJ1-2	CASSITGLAPNYGYTF	TGTGCCAGTAGTATTACGGGTCTGGCCCCCAACTATGGCTACACCTTC
-	TRBV4-1	-	TRBJ1-5	CASSHTFRDMKPQHF	TGCGCCAGCAGCCATACATTTAGGGATATGAAGCCCCAGCATTTT
-	TRBV3-1/TRBV3-2	TRBD2	TRBJ2-5	CASSLRASGVLETQYF	TGTGCCAGCAGCCTTCGGGCTAGCGGGGTCCTAGAGACCCAGTACTTC